This T cell receptor beta chain was identified during a study of cytomegalovirus exposure and HLA in healthy donors. Regarding the study as a whole: That first-cohort TCR clusters tended to co-occur in the roughly 130 validation repertoires was found in a later analysis. The authors enumerated around 150 TCR beta chains as linked to cytomegalovirus.

On this clone: No antigen is known for it.

Profiled with immunoSEQ multiplex PCR; TCRdb holds only in-frame clones, not every one. The sample has roughly 350,000 clones, 86% seen once. CDR3 length: 15 residues. V was shortened by 8 bases and J by 3 bases, with 17 bases between the two germline ends. Germline CDR1 MNHEY, CDR2 SMNVEV (reference sequence). The chain combines TRBV27 with TRBJ2-1; the D is unclear. What was sequenced was PBMCs. This receptor was taken from a woman younger than 30 in good health and CMV-seronegative. The CDR3 loop is CASRLDGDYYNEQFF. CDR3 nucleotides: TGTGCCAGCCGCCTAGATGGAGATTACTACAATGAGCAGTTCTTC.